This T cell receptor beta chain was captured by sequencing in a study of cytomegalovirus exposure and HLA in healthy donors. The PCR had 60 Vbeta and 13 Jbeta primers. Clones were read by immunoSEQ multiplex PCR, and TCRdb kept only the in-frame ones, dropping some. The sample shows nearly 200,000 clones, 75% to 80% of them seen only once. The V gene's germline CDR1 is MGHRA and CDR2 YSYEKL. V was pared by 0 bases and J by 7 bases, with 9 bases between. This CDR3 comprises 13 residues. Study results and caveats: Whilst most TCR sequences proved rare, a subset of public TCRs occurred across many donors. High sensitivity and specificity were reportedly achieved when the classifier diagnosed cytomegalovirus status. As a later analysis revealed, the rate of TCR association differed by HLA locus, with DRB1 most and HLA-C fewest.

As concerns this clone: Its antigen is not known.

Specimen: PBMCs. The V gene is TRBV4-1, the J gene TRBJ1-1; D might be TRBD1 (5 bases). This TCR was recovered from a young woman in good health and CMV-seropositive. The CDR3 sequence: CASSQEGGGEAFF. For the CDR3, the DNA is TGCGCCAGCAGCCAAGAGGGGGGGGGTGAAGCTTTCTTT.